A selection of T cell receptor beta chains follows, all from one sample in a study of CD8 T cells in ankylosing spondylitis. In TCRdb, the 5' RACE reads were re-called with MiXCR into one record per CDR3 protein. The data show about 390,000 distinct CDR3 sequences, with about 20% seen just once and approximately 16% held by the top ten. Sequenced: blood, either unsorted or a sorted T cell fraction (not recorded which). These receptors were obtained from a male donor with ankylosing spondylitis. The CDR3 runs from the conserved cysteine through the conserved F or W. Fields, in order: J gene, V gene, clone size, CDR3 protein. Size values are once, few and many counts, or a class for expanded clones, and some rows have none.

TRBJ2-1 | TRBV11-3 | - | CASSSQPSPSYNEQFF
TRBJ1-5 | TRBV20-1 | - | CSARDRGNQPQHF
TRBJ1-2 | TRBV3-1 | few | CASSHPPYGYTF
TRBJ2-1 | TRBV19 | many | CASSMQGKNEQFF
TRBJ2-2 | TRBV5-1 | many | CASSLAGGGNTGELFF
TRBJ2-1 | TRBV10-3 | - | CAHASGSSYNEQFF
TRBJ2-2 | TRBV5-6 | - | CASIGRVNTGELFF
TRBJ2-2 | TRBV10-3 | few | CAISDGTSSPGELFF
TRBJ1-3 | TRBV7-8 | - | CASSFVASRPGNTIYF
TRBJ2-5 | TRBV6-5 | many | CASSFGTSGAQGTQYF
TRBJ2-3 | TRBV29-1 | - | CSVVIAGVGDTQYF
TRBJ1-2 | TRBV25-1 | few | CASRGLYGYTF
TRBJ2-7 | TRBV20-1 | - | CSARGAGYGHEQYF
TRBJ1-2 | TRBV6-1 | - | CASRRDRANYGYTF
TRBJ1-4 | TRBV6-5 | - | CATLTTTGQLFF
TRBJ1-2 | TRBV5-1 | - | CASSLATGGEVNYGYTF
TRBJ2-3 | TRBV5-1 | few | CASSIGLAGFTDTQYF
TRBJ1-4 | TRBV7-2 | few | CASRTDGNEKLFF
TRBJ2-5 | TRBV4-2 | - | CASSQPRGRETQYF
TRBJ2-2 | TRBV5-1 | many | CASSLVGNANTGELFF
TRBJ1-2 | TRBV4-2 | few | CASSFDREEAYGYTF
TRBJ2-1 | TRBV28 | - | CASRILAGAYNEQFF